This TCR beta chain was observed in a study of blood T cell repertoires in COVID-19. Whole-study context: Samples came from the United States, Italy and Spain, spanning acute and convalescent COVID-19.

Recruits, aged about 18 to 95 years, lived in 20 to 30 US areas. Authors' methods: Reference gene primer amplification yielded estimated nucleated cell counts. The table came from immunoSEQ multiplex PCR; TCRdb's copy has only in-frame clones and leaves some out. Clone size and the V and J calls come from that table; the DNA yielded D and trimming. The sample contains 330,000 or so clones, 88% of which appear only once. This clonotype was sampled from a woman in her 30s who had been exposed to COVID-19. Material for sequencing was PBMCs or T cells enriched from blood (not recorded which).

CDR3 nucleotides: TGCGCCAGCAAAACGGCTAGCGACAGCTCCTACGAGCAGTACTTC. This encodes CASKTASDSSYEQYF. The rearrangement links TRBV5-1 to TRBJ2-7; maybe TRBD2 (6 bases). Germline lookup yields CDR1 SGHRS and CDR2 YFSETQ. The V gene lost 6 bases and the J gene lost 0 bases, with 16 bases spanning the gap. This CDR3 comprises 15 residues.